A selection of T cell receptor beta chains follows, all from one sample in a study of cytomegalovirus exposure and HLA in healthy donors. This table comes from immunoSEQ multiplex PCR, and its TCRdb copy is limited to in-frame clones, with some not included. The sample yields about 100,000 clones, roughly three quarters seen once. Source material: PBMCs. These TCRs come from a middle-aged woman in good health and CMV-seronegative. The CDR3 runs from the conserved cysteine through the conserved F or W. A D gene is named only where the DNA matches it firmly. The size of a clone is reported for some rows only, either as once, few or many, or as a class for expanded clones.

v_call	clone_size	j_call	d_call	cdr3_aa	cdr3_nt
TRBV5-1	.	TRBJ1-1	.	CASSLETDTPRTEAFF	TGCGCCAGCAGCTTGGAGACAGACACCCCACGCACTGAAGCTTTCTTT
TRBV5-1	.	TRBJ1-5	.	CASSLGREGEPQHF	TGCGCCAGCAGCTTGGGCCGGGAGGGGGAACCCCAGCATTTT
TRBV2	few	TRBJ1-1	.	CASSYSLWNTEAFF	TGTGCCAGCAGTTACAGCCTTTGGAACACTGAAGCTTTCTTT
TRBV5-8	.	TRBJ2-2	TRBD2	CASSLLPGGNTGELFF	TGTGCCAGCAGCCTCCTACCGGGGGGAAACACCGGGGAGCTGTTTTTT
TRBV9	once	TRBJ2-7	.	CASSPGGGQQYF	TGTGCCAGCAGCCCCGGAGGTGGGCAGCAGTACTTC
TRBV27	.	TRBJ1-2	TRBD1	CASRLSQGANYGYTF	TGTGCCAGCAGGCTGTCACAGGGGGCTAACTATGGCTACACCTTC
TRBV10-3	.	TRBJ1-1	.	CAISELADNTEAFF	TGTGCCATCAGTGAGTTAGCAGATAACACTGAAGCTTTCTTT
TRBV6-1	.	TRBJ1-1	.	CASSEVVTRDTEAFF	TGTGCCAGCAGTGAAGTGGTGACGAGGGACACTGAAGCTTTCTTT
TRBV27	few	TRBJ2-7	.	CASSGGNSYEQYF	TGTGCCAGCAGTGGCGGAAACTCCTACGAGCAGTACTTC
TRBV5-1	.	TRBJ1-4	.	CASSLSGGTTNEKLFF	TGCGCCAGCAGCTTGTCCGGGGGAACAACTAATGAAAAACTGTTTTTT
TRBV9	.	TRBJ2-7	.	CASSVGGIGYEQYF	TGTGCCAGCAGCGTAGGCGGTATCGGCTACGAGCAGTACTTC
TRBV27	.	TRBJ1-1	.	CASSPQGQNTEAFF	TGTGCCAGCAGTCCCCAGGGACAGAACACTGAAGCTTTCTTT
TRBV12-5	.	TRBJ2-7	.	CASGFPRALSYEQYF	TGTGCTAGTGGTTTCCCCCGCGCGTTGTCCTACGAGCAGTACTTC
TRBV5-1	.	TRBJ1-1	.	CASSLHRLENTEAFF	TGCGCCAGCAGCTTGCACAGGCTGGAGAACACTGAAGCTTTCTTT
TRBV14	few	TRBJ1-2	TRBD1	CASSPGTGNYGYTF	TGTGCCAGCAGCCCCGGGACAGGGAACTATGGCTACACCTTC
TRBV5-1	.	TRBJ2-3	TRBD1	CASRAGQGADTQYF	TGCGCCAGCAGGGCGGGACAGGGGGCAGATACGCAGTATTTT
TRBV5-6	.	TRBJ1-5	.	CASSSWGVEKPQHF	TGTGCCAGCAGCTCCTGGGGGGTAGAAAAGCCCCAGCATTTT
TRBV4-2	few	TRBJ1-1	TRBD1	CASSVGQENTEAFF	TGTGCCAGCAGCGTAGGACAGGAGAACACTGAAGCTTTCTTT
TRBV28	.	TRBJ1-2	.	CASSLSGGTNYPYGYTF	TGTGCCAGCAGTTTATCGGGAGGGACGAACTATCCATATGGCTACACCTTC
TRBV30	.	TRBJ2-2	.	CAWRGGGPGELFF	TGTGCCTGGAGGGGAGGCGGTCCCGGGGAGCTGTTTTTT
TRBV6-6	.	TRBJ2-7	TRBD2	CASSYSAGGSYEQYF	TGTGCCAGCAGTTACTCAGCGGGGGGCTCCTACGAGCAGTACTTC
TRBV29-1	.	TRBJ1-1	.	CSVAGKMNTEAFF	TGCAGCGTTGCAGGAAAAATGAACACTGAAGCTTTCTTT
TRBV2	.	TRBJ1-3	.	CASSTGTQGNTIYF	TGTGCCAGCAGTACCGGGACACAAGGAAACACCATATATTTT
TRBV5-4	.	TRBJ2-3	TRBD2	CASSTKLAGGSDTQYF	TGTGCCAGCAGCACAAAACTAGCGGGGGGTAGTGATACGCAGTATTTT
TRBV5-4	.	TRBJ1-2	TRBD1	CASSPDRGGGYTF	TGTGCCAGCAGCCCAGACAGGGGTGGTGGCTACACCTTC
TRBV9	.	TRBJ1-1	.	CASSVEAMNTEAFF	TGTGCCAGCAGCGTAGAAGCTATGAACACTGAAGCTTTCTTT
TRBV2	.	TRBJ1-6	.	CASKSSPLHF	TGTGCCAGCAAGAGCTCACCCCTCCACTTT
TRBV30	.	TRBJ1-1	.	CAWRPIGPNTEAFF	TGTGCCTGGAGGCCGATTGGGCCGAACACTGAAGCTTTCTTT
TRBV7-2	.	TRBJ1-6	.	CASSLVSTANSPLHF	TGTGCCAGCAGCTTAGTTTCCACAGCTAATTCACCCCTCCACTTT
TRBV7-2	.	TRBJ1-2	.	CASRPPNLEGNYGYTF	TGTGCCAGCAGACCCCCGAACTTAGAGGGTAACTATGGCTACACCTTC
TRBV19	.	TRBJ1-1	.	CASSRGVMNTEAFF	TGTGCCAGTAGTCGCGGGGTTATGAACACTGAAGCTTTCTTT
TRBV28	.	TRBJ1-5	.	CASSFPWGGGNQPQHF	TGTGCCAGCAGTTTTCCTTGGGGCGGGGGCAATCAGCCCCAGCATTTT
TRBV5-1	.	TRBJ1-6	.	CASSLLSSGYNSPLHF	TGCGCCAGCAGCTTGCTATCCTCGGGTTATAATTCACCCCTCCACTTT
TRBV15	.	TRBJ2-1	TRBD2	CATSRDRSGGADEQFF	TGTGCCACCAGCAGAGATCGAAGCGGGGGGGCCGATGAGCAGTTCTTC
TRBV29-1	.	TRBJ1-2	TRBD1	CSVETGRNYGYTF	TGCAGCGTTGAGACAGGGCGAAACTATGGCTACACCTTC
TRBV28	.	TRBJ1-5	.	CASSPNPRGRGNQPQHF	TGTGCCAGCAGCCCTAACCCCAGGGGAAGAGGCAATCAGCCCCAGCATTTT
TRBV7-9	.	TRBJ1-4	.	CASSAPTGGNEKLFF	TGTGCCAGCAGCGCACCGACAGGAGGCAACGAAAAACTGTTTTTT
TRBV4-1	.	TRBJ2-3	TRBD2	CASSLSGGASTDTQYF	TGCGCCAGCAGCCTGAGCGGGGGGGCATCGACAGATACGCAGTATTTT
TRBV30	.	TRBJ2-1	.	CAWSLDSVNEQFF	TGTGCCTGGAGTTTGGACAGTGTGAATGAGCAGTTCTTC
TRBV30	.	TRBJ1-5	.	CAWSLNSYPQHF	TGTGCCTGGAGTCTCAACAGTTACCCCCAGCATTTT
TRBV30	.	TRBJ1-1	.	CAWSLYDDLNTEAFF	TGTGCCTGGAGTCTGTACGATGACTTGAACACTGAAGCTTTCTTT